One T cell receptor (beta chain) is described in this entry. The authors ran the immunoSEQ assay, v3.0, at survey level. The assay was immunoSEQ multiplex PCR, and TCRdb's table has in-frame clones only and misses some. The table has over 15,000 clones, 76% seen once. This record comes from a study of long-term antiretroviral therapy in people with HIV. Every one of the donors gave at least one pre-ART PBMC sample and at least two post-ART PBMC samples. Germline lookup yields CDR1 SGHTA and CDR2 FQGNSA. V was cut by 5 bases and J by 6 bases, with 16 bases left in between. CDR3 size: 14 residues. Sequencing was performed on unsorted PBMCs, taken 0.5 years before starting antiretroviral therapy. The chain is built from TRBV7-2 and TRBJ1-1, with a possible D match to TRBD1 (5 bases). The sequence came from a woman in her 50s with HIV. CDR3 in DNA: TGTGCCAGCAGCCCGTCGGGACTGGGGGCTGAAGCTTTCTTT. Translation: CASSPSGLGAEAFF. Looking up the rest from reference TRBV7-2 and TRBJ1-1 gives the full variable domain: GAGVSQSPSNKVTEKGKDVELRCDPISGHTALYWYRQSLGQGLEFLIYFQGNSAPDKSGLPSDRFSAERTGGSVSTLTIQRTQQEDSAVYLCASSPSGLGAEAFFGQGTRLTVV.